The 4 T cell receptor beta chains reported below all come from one sample, sequenced in a study of cytomegalovirus exposure and HLA in healthy donors. The PCR contained 60 Vbeta and 13 Jbeta primers. Measured with immunoSEQ multiplex PCR; TCRdb has only the in-frame clones, and not every one. The data contain 150,000 to 250,000 clones, 70% to 85% of them singletons. Material for sequencing was PBMCs. The receptors here all came from a boy between 2 and 10 years old in good health and CMV-seronegative.

The sample holds one count of this clone. The rearrangement joins TRBV7-3 to TRBJ2-1; 10 bases match TRBD2. V lost 5 bases and J lost 6; bases outside the gene matches: 7. The V gene's germline CDR1 is SGHTA and CDR2 FQGTGA. This CDR3 is 15 amino acids long. CDR3 amino acids: CASSPRTSGINEQFF. CDR3 DNA sequence: TGTGCCAGCAGCCCCCGGACTAGCGGAATCAATGAGCAGTTCTTC. The full variable domain, in which reference TRBV7-3 and TRBJ2-1 provide the parts outside the CDR3, is GAGVSQTPSNKVTEKGKYVELRCDPISGHTALYWYRQSLGQGPEFLIYFQGTGAADDSGLPNDRFFAVRPEGSVSTLKIQRTERGDSAVYLCASSPRTSGINEQFFGPGTRLTVL.

The rearrangement joins TRBV19 to TRBJ1-5; a weak D match, TRBD1 (6 bases). This CDR3 has 14 residues. Germline CDR1 is LNHDA and CDR2 is SQIVND (reference sequence). V was shortened by 7 bases and J by 3 bases, with 13 bases between the two germline ends. The CDR3 loop reads CASNPGQINQPQHF. The CDR3 nucleotides are TGTGCCAGTAACCCCGGACAGATCAATCAGCCCCAGCATTTT.

The chain employs TRBV19 and TRBJ2-1; D might be TRBD1 (5 bases). CDR1 and CDR2 (germline): LNHDA, SQIVND (reference sequence). Trimming pared 4 bases from V and 10 bases from J, leaving 17 bases between. CDR3 length: 14 residues. CDR3 nucleotides: TGTGCCAGTAGTAGTCAGCAGGGCGCAAGAGAGCAGTTCTTC. It codes for CASSSQQGAREQFF.

This clone was picked up one time. The V and J genes are TRBV6-5 and TRBJ2-5, with TRBD2 as a possible D gene (6 bases). CDR1 and CDR2 from the germline V gene are MNHEY and SVGAGI. This CDR3 contains 13 residues. V gave up 5 bases and J gave up 3 bases, with 10 bases separating them. For the CDR3, the DNA is TGTGCCAGCAGTCCCCCGGGGGAAGAGACCCAGTACTTC. Protein product: CASSPPGEETQYF.